The 6 T cell receptor beta chains reported below all come from one sample, sequenced in a study of T cells in Graves' hyperthyroidism and ophthalmopathy. There were TCR beta CDR3 regions amplified from RNA transcripts. The HTBI primer set served for first-round RT-PCR of the TCR CDR3. One entry per CDR3 protein results from TCRdb running MiXCR on the multiplex PCR reads. Here the sample spans under 550,000 distinct CDR3 sequences, about 20% being singletons. The sequenced sample consisted of blood. These receptors came from a middle-aged man with Graves' ophthalmopathy.

This clonotype has more than one count but fewer than ten. This chain joins TRBV6-2 or TRBV6-3 and TRBJ1-6; D unresolved. The CDR3 has 16 amino acids. Germline CDR1 and CDR2: MNHEY and SVGEGT. Between the trimmed V and J ends, which lost 0 bases and 8 bases, there was a span of 14 bases. The CDR3 loop reads CASSYSGGEYHSPLHF. DNA for the CDR3: TGTGCCAGCAGTTACTCGGGCGGAGAATATCATTCACCCCTCCACTTT.

V gene TRBV4-3 combines with J gene TRBJ2-1, with 9 bases lining up with TRBD2. Germline CDR1 LGHNA, CDR2 YSLEER. CDR3 length: 17 residues. The trim removed 0 bases at V and 6 bases at J, leaving 9 bases unmatched. Here the CDR3 reads CASSQDPAGGQVNEQFF. In DNA, the CDR3 is TGCGCCAGCAGCCAAGATCCAGCGGGGGGCCAAGTCAATGAGCAGTTCTTC.

This clonotype was seen only a few times. This clone may be a read error of a much larger clone one base away. The chain couples TRBV11-2 to TRBJ2-7; no reliable D call. CDR1 SGHAT and CDR2 FQNNGV come from the germline V gene. Deletions cut 7 bases from V and 4 bases from J, with 11 bases between. This CDR3 is 12 amino acids long. Written as DNA, the CDR3 is TGTGCCAGCAACCTCCTGAGGTACGAGCAGTACTTC. Translating it yields CASNLLRYEQYF.

This clonotype was picked up many times. V and J are TRBV30 and TRBJ1-2, with 8 bases lining up with TRBD1. V lost 7 bases and J lost 1; bases outside the gene matches: 2. Germline V gene lookup returns CDR1 GTSNPN and CDR2 SVGIG (reference sequence). The CDR3 sequence is 12 residues long. The CDR3, as DNA: TGTGCCTTCGGACAGGGTAACTATGGCTACACCTTC. Its translation is CAFGQGNYGYTF.

This clonotype is a singleton in its sample. The chain combines TRBV18 with TRBJ2-1, with a tentative D call TRBD2 (6 bases). The CDR3 consists of 15 residues. The V and J ends lost 5 bases and 6 bases respectively, with 17 bases between them. Germline CDR1 KGHSH, CDR2 LQKENI. CDR3 nucleotide sequence: TGTGCCAGCTCAATAACCGGGGGAGAAGGCAATGAGCAGTTCTTC. Translating gives CASSITGGEGNEQFF.

The chain uses TRBV29-1 and TRBJ1-2; D is perhaps TRBD1 (5 bases). V was cut by 6 bases and J by 5 bases, with 16 bases left in between. The germline V gene has CDR1 SQVTM and CDR2 ANQGSEA. The CDR3 contains 13 residues. As DNA, the CDR3 is TGCAGCGTCCACCCCGGGACTGAATATGGCTACACCTTC. It codes for CSVHPGTEYGYTF.